This note documents a single T cell receptor (beta chain) sequence. Antigen: not known. As handled by the study authors: TCR counts had a median of 95,638 per sample and spanned 23,224 to 690,600. TCRdb called the RACE reads again in MiXCR, with one record for every CDR3 protein. The V and J calls come from TCRdb's annotation, not from the publication. Here the sample spans some 79,000 distinct CDR3 sequences, 7.5% to 9.5% being singletons. These data come from a study of human T cells and chemical hapten exposure. Study in general: TCR yields differed between samples (mainly from small differences in pooled library volume).

Study-level results: With regard to DPC sensitization, TCRs above 1 in 1000 frequency did not change.

CDR3 size: 16 residues. J lost 8 bases, V lost 3 bases, and 13 bases had no gene match. Germline V CDR1 and CDR2: SGHTA, FQGTGA. Specified time point: patch test 1, 2 weeks after DPC sensitization. As to treatment: therapeutic diphenylcyclopropenone sensitization with weekly scalp DPC. The receptor was isolated from a woman in her 30s with alopecia areata. Some clones in this sample may be carry-over from other donors' samples. The source was whole blood, collected in connection with sensitization to the hapten diphenylcyclopropenone (DPC). V usage is TRBV7-3 and J usage is TRBJ1-2, with 9 bases identical to TRBD1. In DNA form, the CDR3 reads TGTGCCAGCAGCTTGGCCGGGACAGGGAAGAATCAAGGCTACACCTTC. Amino acids: CASSLAGTGKNQGYTF.